This is a list of T cell receptor beta chains from one sample in a study of blood T cell repertoires in COVID-19. Clones were read by immunoSEQ multiplex PCR, and TCRdb kept only the in-frame ones, dropping some. The table has just over 90,000 clones, around four fifths seen once. The sequencing sample was made of peripheral blood. The origin of the receptors is a human donor in a cohort sampled during active COVID-19. Each CDR3 is given with its conserved first and last residue.

TRBV29-1 | CSVAARTITGELFF
TRBV6-6 | CAGGLVDGGWTEAFF
TRBV5-1 | CASSLNGGGHNEQFF
TRBV3-1/TRBV3-2 | CASSQHLGDSLLQIDYEQYF
TRBV27 | CASSFTYRDGYTF
TRBV3-1/TRBV3-2 | CASSPGLLGGEKLFF
TRBV5-8 | CASSSFGQGSSGANVLTF
TRBV7-8 | CASSPRQGRGGFSSGRSNSPLHF
TRBV10-1 | CASSVHRGPRVGELFF
TRBV29-1 | CSAAVSGELFF
TRBV7-9 | CASSLAWTDSYEQYF
TRBV28 | CASSLYGGGQYF
TRBV27 | CASSFREGVQPQHF
TRBV6-5 | CASRSRMGQPQHF
TRBV5-4 | CASSLWGVGTNEQYF
TRBV15 | CATSKGQGQMTDTQYF
TRBV28 | CASSDGAANTLYNGQPQHF
TRBV28 | CASRPHLTSRVLNTGELFF
TRBV7-9 | CASSQRDRGTYEQYF
TRBV7-9 | CASSPAGGAYNEQFF
TRBV2 | CASSLTGTANEQFF
TRBV6-1 | CASSEGLAGGPAKNIQYF
TRBV7-9 | CASSPAGTSGSQAYNEQFF
TRBV5-1 | CASSSSGTNTGELFF
TRBV28 | CASSLRAGGYEQYF
TRBV30 | CAWSTGTYEQYF